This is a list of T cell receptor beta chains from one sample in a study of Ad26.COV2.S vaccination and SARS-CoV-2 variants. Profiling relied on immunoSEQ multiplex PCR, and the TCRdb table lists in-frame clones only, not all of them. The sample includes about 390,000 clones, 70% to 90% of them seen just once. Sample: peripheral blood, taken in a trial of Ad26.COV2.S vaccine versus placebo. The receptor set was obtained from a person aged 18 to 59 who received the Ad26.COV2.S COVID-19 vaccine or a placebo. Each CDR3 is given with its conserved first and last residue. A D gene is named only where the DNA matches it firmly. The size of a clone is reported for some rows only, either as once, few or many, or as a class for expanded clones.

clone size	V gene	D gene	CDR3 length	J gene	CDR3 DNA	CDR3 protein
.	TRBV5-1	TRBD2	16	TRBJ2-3	TGCGCCAGCAGCTCTAAGCGGGGGGGCCAAACAGATACGCAGTATTTT	CASSSKRGGQTDTQYF
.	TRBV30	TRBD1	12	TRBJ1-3	TGTGCCTGGACAGGGGGTGGAAACACCATATATTTT	CAWTGGGNTIYF
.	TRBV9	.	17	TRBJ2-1	TGTGCCAGCAGCGTAGGGGGGCTTTCGAGCTCCTACAATGAGCAGTTCTTC	CASSVGGLSSSYNEQFF
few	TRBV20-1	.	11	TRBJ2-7	TGCAGTGCGGGAGGTTCGGACGAGCAGTACTTC	CSAGGSDEQYF
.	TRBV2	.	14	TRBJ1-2	TGTGCCAGCAGTGGATGGCAGGGCGGCTATGGCTACACCTTC	CASSGWQGGYGYTF
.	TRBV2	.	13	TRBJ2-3	TGTGCCAGCAGGTTATTTGGGGCAGATACGCAGTATTTT	CASRLFGADTQYF
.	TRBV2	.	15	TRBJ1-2	TGTGCCAGCAGTGAAGGGCAGGGGCAGCCCATTGGCTACACCTTC	CASSEGQGQPIGYTF
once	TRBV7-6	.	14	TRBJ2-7	TGTGCCAGCAGCCCGACAGGTTTGGGGTTCGAGCAGTACTTC	CASSPTGLGFEQYF
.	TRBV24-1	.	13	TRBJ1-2	TGTGCCATCAGTGATTCGGGCGCCGATGGCTACACCTTC	CAISDSGADGYTF
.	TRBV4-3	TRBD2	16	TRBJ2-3	TGCGCCAGCAGCCAAGAACTAGCGGGAGCCACAGATACGCAGTATTTT	CASSQELAGATDTQYF
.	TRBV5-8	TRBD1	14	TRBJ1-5	TGTGCCAGCAGCGCCGGACAGGGGAATCAGCCCCAGCATTTT	CASSAGQGNQPQHF
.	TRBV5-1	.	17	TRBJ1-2	TGCGCCAGCAGCTTGGTCTCAGGGGTTGGCCTTGACTATGGCTACACCTTC	CASSLVSGVGLDYGYTF
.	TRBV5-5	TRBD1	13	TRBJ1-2	TGTGCCAGCGAATTAACAGGGGGCGTGGGCTACACCTTC	CASELTGGVGYTF
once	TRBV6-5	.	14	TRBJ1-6	TGTGCCAGCAGTCAACTTAAAACGGGTTCACCCCTCCACTTT	CASSQLKTGSPLHF
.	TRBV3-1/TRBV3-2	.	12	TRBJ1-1	TGTGCCAGCAGCCATCCGACAGGACTTGCTTTCTTT	CASSHPTGLAFF
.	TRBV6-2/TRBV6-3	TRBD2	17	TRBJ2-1	TGTGCCAGCAGCACCAGGACTAGCGGGGGGACCTACAATGAGCAGTTCTTC	CASSTRTSGGTYNEQFF
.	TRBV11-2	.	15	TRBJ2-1	TGTGCCAGCAGCTTTTTCCGGGGGTTATACAATGAGCAGTTCTTC	CASSFFRGLYNEQFF
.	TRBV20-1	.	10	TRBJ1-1	TGCAGTGCTAGAGGCCCTGGGGCTTTCTTT	CSARGPGAFF
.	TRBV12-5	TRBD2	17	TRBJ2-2	TGTGCTAGTGGTTTGTTTCTAGCGGGGGGGTACACCGGGGAGCTGTTTTTT	CASGLFLAGGYTGELFF
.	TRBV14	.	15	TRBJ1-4	TGTGCCAGCAGCCAAGACTTCGGGGTGGAGGAAAAACTGTTTTTT	CASSQDFGVEEKLFF
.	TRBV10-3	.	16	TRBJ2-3	TGTGCCATCAGTGTTGGGGGGGACACCCGCACAGATACGCAGTATTTT	CAISVGGDTRTDTQYF
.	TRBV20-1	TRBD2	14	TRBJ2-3	TGCAGTGCTAGTGGGGTAGCGGGGACAGATACGCAGTATTTT	CSASGVAGTDTQYF
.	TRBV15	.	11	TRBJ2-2	TGTGCCGCCTCGGGGACCGGGGAGCTGTTTTTT	CAASGTGELFF